This record concerns one TCR beta chain sequence. This sample was taken from a study of blood T cell repertoires in COVID-19. Study information: Samples of COVID-19 (acute and convalescent) were obtained from the United States, Italy and Spain. T cells, B-cell-depleted T cells, or PBMCs supplied cDNA or gDNA.

The authors' processing: Quantification of nucleated cells was approximated via reference gene primer amplification. TCRdb keeps only in-frame clones here, not all; method: immunoSEQ multiplex PCR. V and J calls and clone size follow that table, whereas D and trimming were derived from the DNA. The table includes over 250,000 clones, 88% detected once. Sequenced sample: peripheral blood. This sequence was found in a woman aged 40 to 49 who had recovered from COVID-19.

The CDR3 DNA sequence: TGTGCCAGCAGCCCCTTGGACAGGGAATCTGGAAACACCATATATTTT. This codes for CASSPLDRESGNTIYF. J is TRBJ1-3 and V is TRBV5-8, with 8 bases lining up with TRBD1. The V and J ends lost 4 bases and 1 base, in that order; junction bases with no gene match: 7. Looked up from germline, CDR1 is SGHTS and CDR2 is YDEGEE. The CDR3 sequence is 16 residues long.